This record covers a single TCR beta chain. The antigen is unknown. It may be a read error: a sequence one base away is much more abundant. This entry comes from a study of blood T cells in healthy people across ages. General study findings and limits: Long-lived donors carried more naive CD4+ cells and greater diversity than aged donors.

Through a sample-barcoded 5' primer and a J-beta primer mix, a second PCR was run for roughly 6 to 11 cycles. TCRdb used MiXCR to reprocess the 5' RACE reads, holding one entry per CDR3 protein. The sample lists 650,000 to 1,000,000 distinct CDR3 sequences; under 40% were seen once. Sequenced input: blood. This receptor was obtained from a man in his late teens or twenties in good health.

The CDR3 bases are TGTGCCAACAGTTCAGACAACCAAGTAGAGACCCAGTACTTC. Translation gives CANSSDNQVETQYF. This chain uses TRBV12-3 or TRBV12-4 with TRBJ2-5, with D uncertain. CDR3 size: 14 residues.